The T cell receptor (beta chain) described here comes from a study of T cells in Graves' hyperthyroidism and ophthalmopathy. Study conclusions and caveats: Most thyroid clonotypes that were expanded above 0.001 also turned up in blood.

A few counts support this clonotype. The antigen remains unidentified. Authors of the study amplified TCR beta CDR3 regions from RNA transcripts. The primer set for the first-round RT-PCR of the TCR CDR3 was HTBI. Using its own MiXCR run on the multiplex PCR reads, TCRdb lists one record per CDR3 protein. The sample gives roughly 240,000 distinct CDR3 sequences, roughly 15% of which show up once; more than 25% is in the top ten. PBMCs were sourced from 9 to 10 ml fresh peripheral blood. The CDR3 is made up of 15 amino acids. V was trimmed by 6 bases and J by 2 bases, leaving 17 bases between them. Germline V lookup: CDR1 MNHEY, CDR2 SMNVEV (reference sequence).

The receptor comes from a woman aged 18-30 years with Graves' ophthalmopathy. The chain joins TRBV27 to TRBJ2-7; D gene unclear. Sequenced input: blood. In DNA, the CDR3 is TGTGCCAGCAGCCCCCGGTCGCTCCCGCCCTACGAGCAGTACTTC. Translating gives CASSPRSLPPYEQYF.